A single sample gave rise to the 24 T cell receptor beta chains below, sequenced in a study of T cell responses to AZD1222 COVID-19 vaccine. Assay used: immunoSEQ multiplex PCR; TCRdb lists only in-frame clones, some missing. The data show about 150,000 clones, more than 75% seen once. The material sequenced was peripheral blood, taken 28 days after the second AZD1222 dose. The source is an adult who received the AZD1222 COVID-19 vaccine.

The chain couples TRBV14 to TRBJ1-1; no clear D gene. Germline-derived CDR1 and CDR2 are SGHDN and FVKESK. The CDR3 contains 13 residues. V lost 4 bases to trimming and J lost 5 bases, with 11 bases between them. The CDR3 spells CASSLGVRTEAFF. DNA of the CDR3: TGTGCCAGCAGCCTCGGGGTGAGGACTGAAGCTTTCTTT.

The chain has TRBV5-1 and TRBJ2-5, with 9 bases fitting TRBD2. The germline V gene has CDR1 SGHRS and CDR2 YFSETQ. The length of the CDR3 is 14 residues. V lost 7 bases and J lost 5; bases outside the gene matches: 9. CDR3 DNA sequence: TGCGCCAGCGGTAGCGGGAGCGGTTGGGAGACCCAGTACTTC. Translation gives CASGSGSGWETQYF.

The CDR3 reads CASSSHAVKPYNEQFF. The CDR3 bases are TGTGCCAGCAGCTCGCATGCGGTGAAGCCCTACAATGAGCAGTTCTTC. V gene TRBV6-2 or TRBV6-3 combines with J gene TRBJ2-1, with D hard to call. The CDR3 is 16 amino acids. Germline V gives CDR1 MNHEY, CDR2 SVGEGT. With 6 bases removed from V and 2 bases from J, the gap between germline ends came to 17 bases.

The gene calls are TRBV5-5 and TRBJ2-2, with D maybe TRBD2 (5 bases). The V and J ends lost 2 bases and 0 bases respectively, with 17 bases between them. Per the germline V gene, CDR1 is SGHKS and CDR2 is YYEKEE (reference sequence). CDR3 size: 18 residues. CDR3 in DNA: TGTGCCAGCAGCTTTCTAGGGAGAGGGCGGACGAACACCGGGGAGCTGTTTTTT. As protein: CASSFLGRGRTNTGELFF.

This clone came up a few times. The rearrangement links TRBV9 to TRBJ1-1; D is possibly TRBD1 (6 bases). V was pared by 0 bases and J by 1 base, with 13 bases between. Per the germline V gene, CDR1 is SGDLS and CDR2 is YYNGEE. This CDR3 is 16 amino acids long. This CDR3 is CASSVGTDLQNTEAFF. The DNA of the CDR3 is TGTGCCAGCAGCGTAGGGACAGACCTCCAGAACACTGAAGCTTTCTTT. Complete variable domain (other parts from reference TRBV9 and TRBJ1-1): DSGVTQTPKHLITATGQRVTLRCSPRSGDLSVYWYQQSLDQGLQFLIQYYNGEERAKGNILERFSAQQFPDLHSELNLSSLELGDSALYFCASSVGTDLQNTEAFFGQGTRLTVV.

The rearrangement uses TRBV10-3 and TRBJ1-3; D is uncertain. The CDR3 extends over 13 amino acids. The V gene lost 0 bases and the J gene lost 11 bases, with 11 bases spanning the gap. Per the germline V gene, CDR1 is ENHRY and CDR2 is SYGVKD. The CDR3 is CAISESRVAAIYF. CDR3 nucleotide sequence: TGTGCCATCAGTGAGTCGAGGGTCGCGGCCATATATTTT.

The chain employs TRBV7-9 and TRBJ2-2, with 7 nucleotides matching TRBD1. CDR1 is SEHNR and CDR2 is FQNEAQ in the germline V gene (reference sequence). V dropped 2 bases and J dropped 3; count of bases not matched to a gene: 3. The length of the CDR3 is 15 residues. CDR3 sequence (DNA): TGTGCCAGCAGCTTACAGCAGGGGGACACCGGGGAGCTGTTTTTT. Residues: CASSLQQGDTGELFF. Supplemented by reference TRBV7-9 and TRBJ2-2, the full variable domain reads DTGVSQNPRHKITKRGQNVTFRCDPISEHNRLYWYRQTLGQGPEFLTYFQNEAQLEKSRLLSDRFSAERPKGSFSTLEIQRTEQGDSAMYLCASSLQQGDTGELFFGEGSRLTVL.

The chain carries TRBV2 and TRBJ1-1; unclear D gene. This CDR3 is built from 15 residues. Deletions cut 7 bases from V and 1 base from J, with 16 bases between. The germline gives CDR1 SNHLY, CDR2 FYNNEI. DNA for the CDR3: TGTGCCAGCATGGCTAGAGCAGGAGGGAACACTGAAGCTTTCTTT. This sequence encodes CASMARAGGNTEAFF.

The DNA of the CDR3 is TGCGCCAGCAGCCAAGTCCAGGGAAATCAGCCCCAGCATTTT. Its protein product is CASSQVQGNQPQHF. The chain recombines TRBV4-1 with TRBJ1-5; tentatively, D is TRBD1 (5 bases). CDR1 and CDR2 (germline): MGHRA, YSYEKL. The V and J ends lost 1 base and 4 bases respectively, with 8 bases between them. The CDR3 is made up of 14 amino acids.

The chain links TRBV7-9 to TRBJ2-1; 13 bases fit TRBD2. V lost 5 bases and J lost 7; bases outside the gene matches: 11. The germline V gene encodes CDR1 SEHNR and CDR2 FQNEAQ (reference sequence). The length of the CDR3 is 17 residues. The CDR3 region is CASSLVGTSGIWNEQFF. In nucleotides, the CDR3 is TGTGCCAGCAGCCTAGTGGGGACTAGCGGGATTTGGAATGAGCAGTTCTTC.

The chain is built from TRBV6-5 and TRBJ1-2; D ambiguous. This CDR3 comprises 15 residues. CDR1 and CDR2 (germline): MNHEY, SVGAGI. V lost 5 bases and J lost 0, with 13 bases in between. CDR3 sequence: CASSPQGGANYGYTF. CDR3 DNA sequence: TGTGCCAGCAGTCCCCAAGGCGGTGCTAACTATGGCTACACCTTC.

CDR3 residues: CASPPPGGTGELFF. The CDR3 region has the DNA TGTGCCAGCCCCCCGCCAGGGGGCACCGGGGAGCTGTTTTTT. This sequence joins TRBV6-6 and TRBJ2-2; 7 bases agree with TRBD1. The CDR3 runs to 14 residues. With V trimmed by 8 bases and J by 4 bases, 7 bases remained unmatched. Germline assignment: CDR1 MNHNY and CDR2 SVGAGI (reference sequence).

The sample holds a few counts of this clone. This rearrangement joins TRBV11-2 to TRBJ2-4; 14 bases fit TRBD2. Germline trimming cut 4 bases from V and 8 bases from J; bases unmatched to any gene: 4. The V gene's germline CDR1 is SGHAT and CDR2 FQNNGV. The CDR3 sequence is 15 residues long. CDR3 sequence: CASSSSTSGRDIQYF. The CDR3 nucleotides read TGTGCCAGCAGCTCATCGACTAGCGGGAGGGACATTCAGTACTTC.

The CDR3 DNA reads TGCGCCAGCCGGCGTAGCGGGAGGGGATACGAGCAGTACTTC. Translated, it gives CASRRSGRGYEQYF. This chain uses TRBV5-1 with TRBJ2-7; 11 bases are a match to TRBD2. CDR3 length equals 14 residues. The germline gives CDR1 SGHRS, CDR2 YFSETQ. The V and J ends lost 7 bases and 4 bases, in that order; junction bases with no gene match: 7. Full variable domain (outside the CDR3, taken from reference TRBV5-1 and TRBJ2-7): KAGVTQTPRYLIKTRGQQVTLSCSPISGHRSVSWYQQTPGQGLQFLFEYFSETQRNKGNFPGRFSGRQFSNSRSEMNVSTLELGDSALYLCASRRSGRGYEQYFGPGTRLTVT.

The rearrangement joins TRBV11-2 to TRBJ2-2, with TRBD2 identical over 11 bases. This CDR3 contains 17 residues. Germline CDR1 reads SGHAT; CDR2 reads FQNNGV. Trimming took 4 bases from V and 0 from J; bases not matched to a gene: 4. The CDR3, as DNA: TGTGCCAGCAGCTCGACTAGCGGGATAGCGAACACCGGGGAGCTGTTTTTT. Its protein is CASSSTSGIANTGELFF.

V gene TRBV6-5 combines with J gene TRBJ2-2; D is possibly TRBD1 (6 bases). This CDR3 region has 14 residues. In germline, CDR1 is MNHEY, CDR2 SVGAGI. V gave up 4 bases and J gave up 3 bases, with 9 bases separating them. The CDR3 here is CASSSSGDTGELFF. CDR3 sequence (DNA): TGTGCCAGCAGTTCGTCAGGGGACACCGGGGAGCTGTTTTTT.

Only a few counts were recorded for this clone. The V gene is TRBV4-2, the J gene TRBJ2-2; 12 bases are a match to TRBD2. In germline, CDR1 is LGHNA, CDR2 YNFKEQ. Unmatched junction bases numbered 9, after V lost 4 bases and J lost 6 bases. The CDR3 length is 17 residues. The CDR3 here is CASSPTPLAGGSGELFF. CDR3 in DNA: TGTGCCAGCAGCCCCACCCCACTAGCGGGAGGATCCGGGGAGCTGTTTTTT.

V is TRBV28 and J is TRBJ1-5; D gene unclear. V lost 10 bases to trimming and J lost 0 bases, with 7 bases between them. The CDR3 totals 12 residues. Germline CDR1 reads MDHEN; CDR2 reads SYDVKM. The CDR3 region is CATDGSNQPQHF. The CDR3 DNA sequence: TGTGCCACAGACGGTAGCAATCAGCCCCAGCATTTT.

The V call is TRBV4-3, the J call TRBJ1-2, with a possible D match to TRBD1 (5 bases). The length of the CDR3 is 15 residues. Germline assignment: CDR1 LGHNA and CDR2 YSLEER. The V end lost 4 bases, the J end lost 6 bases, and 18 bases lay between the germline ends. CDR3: CASSLQGRGRDGYTF. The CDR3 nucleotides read TGCGCCAGCAGCCTCCAAGGGCGGGGCAGGGATGGCTACACCTTC.

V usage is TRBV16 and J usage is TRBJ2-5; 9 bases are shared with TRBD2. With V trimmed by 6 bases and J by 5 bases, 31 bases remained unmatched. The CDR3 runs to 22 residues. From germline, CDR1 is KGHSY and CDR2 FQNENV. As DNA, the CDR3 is TGTGCCAGCAGAAATGTGTCGACGCCGGTAGGTTGTGGACTAGCGTCAACCGAGACCCAGTACTTC. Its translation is CASRNVSTPVGCGLASTETQYF.

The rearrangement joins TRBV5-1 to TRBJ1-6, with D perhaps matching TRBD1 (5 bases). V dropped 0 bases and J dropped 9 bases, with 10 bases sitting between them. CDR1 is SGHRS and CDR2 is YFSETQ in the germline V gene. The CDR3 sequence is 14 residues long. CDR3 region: CASSLEGTTSPLHF. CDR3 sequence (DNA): TGCGCCAGCAGCTTGGAAGGGACGACTTCACCCCTCCACTTT.

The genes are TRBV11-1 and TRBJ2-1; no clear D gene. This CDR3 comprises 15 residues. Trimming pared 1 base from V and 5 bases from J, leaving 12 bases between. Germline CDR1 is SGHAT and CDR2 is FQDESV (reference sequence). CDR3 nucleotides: TGTGCCAGCAGCTTAGTAGGGTTCCGAAACAATGAGCAGTTCTTC. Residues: CASSLVGFRNNEQFF.

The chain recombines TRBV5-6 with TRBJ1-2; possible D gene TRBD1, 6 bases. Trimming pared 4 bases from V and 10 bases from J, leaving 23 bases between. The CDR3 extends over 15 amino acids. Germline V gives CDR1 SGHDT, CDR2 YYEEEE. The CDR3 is CASSRGGGREEAYTF. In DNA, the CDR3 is TGTGCCAGCAGCCGGGGCGGGGGCAGGGAGGAGGCCTACACCTTC. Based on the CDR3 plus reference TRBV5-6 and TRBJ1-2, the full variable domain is DAGVTQSPTHLIKTRGQQVTLRCSPKSGHDTVSWYQQALGQGPQFIFQYYEEEERQRGNFPDRFSGHQFPNYSSELNVNALLLGDSALYLCASSRGGGREEAYTFGSGTRLTVV.

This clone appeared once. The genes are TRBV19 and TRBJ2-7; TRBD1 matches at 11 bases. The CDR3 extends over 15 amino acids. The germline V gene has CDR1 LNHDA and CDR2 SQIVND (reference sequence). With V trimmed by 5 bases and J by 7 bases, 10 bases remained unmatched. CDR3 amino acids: CASSPPGTGGVEQYF. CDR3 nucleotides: TGTGCCAGTAGTCCCCCCGGGACAGGGGGAGTAGAGCAGTACTTC.